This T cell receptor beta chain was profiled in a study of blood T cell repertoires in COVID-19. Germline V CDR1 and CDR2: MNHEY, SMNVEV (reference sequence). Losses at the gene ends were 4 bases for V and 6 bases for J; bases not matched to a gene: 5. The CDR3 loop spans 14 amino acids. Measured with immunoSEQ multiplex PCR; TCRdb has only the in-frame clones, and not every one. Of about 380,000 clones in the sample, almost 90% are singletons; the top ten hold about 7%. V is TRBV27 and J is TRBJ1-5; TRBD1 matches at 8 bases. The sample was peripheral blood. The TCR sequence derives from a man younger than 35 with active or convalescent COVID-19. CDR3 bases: TGTGCCAGCAGTTCGCCAGGGGGCAGTCAGCCCCAGCATTTT. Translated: CASSSPGGSQPQHF.